This T cell receptor (beta chain) is drawn from a study of identical twins. Germline lookup yields CDR1 MNHNY and CDR2 SVGAGI (reference sequence). CDR3 size: 12 residues. Template switching, a step in the protocol, added a universal primer site, and cDNA carried unique molecular identifiers. TCRdb reanalysed the 5' RACE reads using MiXCR and keeps one entry per CDR3 protein. Among 1,800,000 or so distinct CDR3 sequences listed, less than 35% were seen once. Broader study findings: Models, which agreed with sharing between unrelated individuals, nonetheless underestimated the out-of-frame TCR alpha sharing seen in monozygotic twins.

About this clonotype: What it binds is not known. A read error may account for a junction end that differs from germline.

V gene TRBV6-6 combines with J gene TRBJ2-5; D not resolved. The end of the DNA is better explained by TRBJ2-7, so the J call may be wrong. The sequenced material came from cord blood. The TCR comes from a newborn girl in good health. The CDR3 spells CASNYTGVEQYF. Here the CDR3 DNA reads TGTGCCAGCAATTACACGGGTGTCGAGCAGTACTTC.